These T cell receptor beta chains were read from a single sample in a study of blood T cell repertoires in COVID-19. Profiling relied on immunoSEQ multiplex PCR, and the TCRdb table lists in-frame clones only, not all of them. The table records about 130,000 clones, 60% to 85% of them present only once. Sequenced material: peripheral blood. The receptors stem from an elderly man with acute or convalescent COVID-19. CDR3s include the opening cysteine and the closing phenylalanine or tryptophan. The D gene is left open where the match is weak. Only some rows state a clone size, as once, few, many or a class for expanded clones.

j_call,clone_size,cdr3_length,d_call,v_call,cdr3_aa,cdr3_nt
TRBJ2-1,-,15,TRBD1,TRBV5-1,CASSREGTGYNEQFF,TGCGCCAGCAGCCGTGAGGGGACAGGATACAATGAGCAGTTCTTC
TRBJ1-2,-,12,-,TRBV12-3/TRBV12-4,CASSSPGYGYTF,TGTGCCAGCAGTTCACCGGGGTATGGCTACACCTTC
TRBJ2-3,-,18,TRBD2,TRBV5-1,CASSLAGLAGTRTDTQYF,TGCGCCAGCAGCTTGGCCGGACTAGCGGGGACTCGCACAGATACGCAGTATTTT
TRBJ2-1,-,15,-,TRBV5-8,CASSLTGGLTNEQFF,TGTGCCAGCAGCTTGACGGGGGGCCTTACTAATGAGCAGTTCTTC
TRBJ1-6,few,15,-,TRBV3-1/TRBV3-2,CASSQLRQAHSPLHF,TGTGCCAGCAGCCAACTGAGACAGGCCCATTCACCCCTCCACTTT
TRBJ1-2,-,12,TRBD1,TRBV24-1,CATSDYRGGYTF,TGTGCCACCAGTGATTACAGGGGTGGCTACACCTTC
TRBJ1-2,-,14,TRBD1,TRBV3-1/TRBV3-2,CASSQNRGLYGYTF,TGTGCCAGCAGCCAAAACAGGGGGCTCTATGGCTACACCTTC
TRBJ2-7,-,12,-,TRBV6-5,CASRVGNLEQYF,TGTGCCAGCAGGGTCGGGAACCTGGAGCAGTACTTC
TRBJ1-4,-,19,-,TRBV9,CASSMQGPLIVATNEKLFF,TGTGCCAGCAGCATGCAGGGGCCCCTAATAGTTGCAACTAATGAAAAACTGTTTTTT
TRBJ1-2,many,14,TRBD1,TRBV5-8,CASSLPDRGHGYTF,TGTGCCAGCAGCTTGCCTGACAGGGGGCATGGCTACACCTTC
TRBJ1-5,-,14,TRBD1,TRBV28,CASSSDRGHQPQHF,TGTGCCAGCAGTTCGGACAGGGGACATCAGCCCCAGCATTTT
TRBJ1-4,-,15,-,TRBV3-1/TRBV3-2,CASSQDTGRGKYLFF,TGTGCCAGCAGCCAAGATACAGGGAGGGGAAAATACCTGTTTTTT
TRBJ2-3,-,17,TRBD2,TRBV7-2,CASSLKRGAGSTDTQYF,TGTGCCAGCAGCTTAAAGAGGGGAGCGGGGAGCACAGATACGCAGTATTTT
TRBJ1-4,-,13,-,TRBV7-2,CASSLGGSQKLFF,TGTGCCAGCAGCTTAGGGGGCTCGCAAAAACTGTTTTTT
TRBJ1-6,-,17,TRBD1,TRBV6-1,CASSVGSPGQGNSPLHF,TGTGCCAGCAGTGTTGGAAGTCCGGGACAGGGAAATTCACCCCTCCACTTT
TRBJ1-1,-,13,-,TRBV6-6,CASSPPRDPEAFF,TGTGCCAGCAGCCCCCCCCGGGATCCTGAAGCTTTCTTT
TRBJ2-4,once,15,-,TRBV18,CASSRERAGENIQYF,TGTGCCAGCTCACGAGAAAGGGCAGGGGAAAACATTCAGTACTTC
TRBJ2-7,-,16,-,TRBV5-4,CASSRLTGGSSYEQYF,TGTGCCAGCAGCAGATTAACAGGCGGCAGCTCCTACGAGCAGTACTTC
TRBJ1-2,-,15,TRBD1,TRBV19,CASSDTGAPLYGYTF,TGTGCCAGTAGTGATACAGGGGCGCCTCTGTATGGCTACACCTTC
TRBJ2-7,-,16,-,TRBV6-6,CASSYTVGQGGYEQYF,TGTGCCAGCAGTTACACCGTAGGACAGGGAGGGTACGAGCAGTACTTC
TRBJ1-2,-,14,-,TRBV6-5,CASSLREANYGYTF,TGTGCCAGCTCCTTACGAGAGGCTAACTATGGCTACACCTTC
TRBJ1-1,-,13,-,TRBV29-1,CSAAGVMNTEAFF,TGCAGCGCGGCGGGAGTTATGAACACTGAAGCTTTCTTT
TRBJ2-7,-,17,TRBD2,TRBV4-2,CASSQGPLAGGSYEQYF,TGTGCCAGCAGCCAAGGGCCTCTAGCGGGGGGTTCCTACGAGCAGTACTTC
TRBJ1-5,few,14,-,TRBV7-6,CASSLGRGGQPQHF,TGTGCCAGCAGCTTAGGACGGGGAGGCCAGCCCCAGCATTTT
TRBJ2-5,-,16,-,TRBV5-4,CASSLGVDSRKETQYF,TGTGCCAGCAGCTTGGGAGTCGACTCTCGTAAAGAGACCCAGTACTTC
TRBJ2-3,once,15,TRBD2,TRBV5-8,CASRIAGGLTDTQYF,TGTGCCAGCCGCATAGCGGGGGGTCTTACAGATACGCAGTATTTT
TRBJ2-5,few,15,TRBD1,TRBV5-1,CASSLGTGTGETQYF,TGCGCCAGCAGCTTAGGAACCGGGACAGGAGAGACCCAGTACTTC